Shown below are 31 T cell receptor beta chains from a single sample sequenced in a study of read filtering for tumor transcriptome and immune sequencing. From roughly 400 ng of RNA, a library with molecular barcoded alpha/delta and beta/gamma adaptors was made. TCRdb reprocessed the reads via MiXCR and lists one record per CDR3 protein. Of about 61,000 distinct CDR3 sequences in the sample, around 21% were seen once. Material for sequencing was a population of CD138-negative cells sorted from bone marrow. The receptors stem from a donor at least 40 years old with multiple myeloma.

This clonotype is medium-sized. This rearrangement joins TRBV20-1 to TRBJ2-1; no clear D gene. V lost 3 bases and J 8 bases, leaving 8 bases between the germline ends. This CDR3 region has 11 residues. Germline V gene sequence: CDR1 DFQATT, CDR2 SNEGSKA (reference sequence). The CDR3 region has the DNA TGCAGTGCTAGTCCTCCCCATGAGCAGTTCTTC. Its protein is CSASPPHEQFF.

This clonotype was counted many times. The J gene is TRBJ2-7, the V gene TRBV18; D is possibly TRBD1 (5 bases). Germline V gene lookup returns CDR1 KGHSH and CDR2 LQKENI. CDR3 length equals 13 residues. Trimming took off 6 bases at V and 6 bases at J, with 15 bases between the two ends. Written as DNA, the CDR3 is TGTGCCAGCTCGACAGACCGAGCCGGCGAGCAGTACTTC. Residues: CASSTDRAGEQYF.

This clonotype was counted at least ten times. V and J are TRBV20-1 and TRBJ2-1, with D perhaps TRBD2 (5 bases). This CDR3 is built from 13 residues. Germline CDR1 and CDR2: DFQATT and SNEGSKA (reference sequence). Trimming took off 1 base at V and 4 bases at J, with 8 bases between the two ends. CDR3 nucleotides: TGCAGTGCTAGAGTAGCGAAGTACAATGAGCAGTTCTTC. It codes for CSARVAKYNEQFF.

The table lists this clonotype with many counts. V is TRBV6-5 and J is TRBJ2-1; maybe TRBD1 (6 bases). The germline V and J ends were trimmed by 6 bases and 9 bases, with 12 bases remaining between them. This CDR3 comprises 12 residues. CDR1 is MNHEY and CDR2 is SVGAGI in the germline V gene. For the CDR3, the DNA is TGTGCCAGCAGCCGGGCACAGGGTGAGCAGTTCTTC. It yields the protein CASSRAQGEQFF.

The table lists this clonotype with many counts. V gene TRBV19 combines with J gene TRBJ2-2, with TRBD1 identical over 10 bases. The CDR3 is 16 residues long. CDR1 is LNHDA, CDR2 SQIVND, per germline (reference sequence). Trimming took 3 bases from V and 3 from J; bases not matched to a gene: 4. CDR3 region: CASSIPTGGYTGELFF. CDR3 sequence (DNA): TGTGCCAGTAGTATCCCGACAGGGGGCTACACCGGGGAGCTGTTTTTT.

This clonotype was counted once. This chain uses TRBV6-5 with TRBJ1-4; 7 bases agree with TRBD1. V shed 10 bases and J 8 bases; nucleotides not matched to a gene: 13. CDR1 MNHEY and CDR2 SVGAGI come from the germline V gene. CDR3 length equals 14 residues. CDR3 nucleotide sequence: TGTGCCAACAGCTATGACAGGGATGGAGAAAAACTGTTTTTT. It specifies CANSYDRDGEKLFF.

This clonotype was observed many times. V and J are TRBV20-1 and TRBJ1-1; unclear D gene. Germline-derived CDR1 and CDR2 are DFQATT and SNEGSKA (reference sequence). With 0 bases removed from V and 0 bases from J, the gap between germline ends came to 5 bases. The length of the CDR3 is 13 residues. Here the CDR3 reads CSARDTVNTEAFF. CDR3 sequence (DNA): TGCAGTGCTAGAGATACGGTGAACACTGAAGCTTTCTTT.

This clonotype was observed at least ten times. This CDR3 reads CASSLQLAGAWEQYF. The CDR3 DNA reads as TGTGCCAGCAGCTTACAGCTAGCGGGAGCTTGGGAGCAGTACTTC. The chain links TRBV11-2 to TRBJ2-7, with TRBD2 matching over 10 bases. Germline-derived CDR1 and CDR2 are SGHAT and FQNNGV. The CDR3 totals 15 residues. The trim removed 2 bases at V and 7 bases at J, leaving 8 bases unmatched.

This clonotype was recorded at least ten times. This sequence joins TRBV7-2 and TRBJ2-1; the D is unclear. The CDR3 sequence is 13 residues long. CDR1 and CDR2 (germline): SGHTA, FQGNSA. Trimming took off 4 bases at V and 7 bases at J, with 11 bases between the two ends. The CDR3 DNA is TGTGCCAGCAGCTCCAACAGAGCTAATGAGCAGTTCTTC. Its protein is CASSSNRANEQFF.

This clonotype was observed at least ten times. The J gene is TRBJ2-2, the V gene TRBV5-5, with TRBD1 matching 10 bases. Trimming removed 4 bases from V and 6 bases from J; junction bases left unmatched: 9. Germline CDR1 SGHKS, CDR2 YYEKEE (reference sequence). The CDR3 is made up of 16 amino acids. In nucleotides, the CDR3 is TGTGCCAGCAGCCCGAGTCCCGGGACAGGGGCCGGGGAGCTGTTTTTT. This sequence encodes CASSPSPGTGAGELFF.

Points on this clonotype: The junction departs from the called germline gene at one end, perhaps through a read error. The chain is built from TRBV20-1 and TRBJ2-7; 8 bases align to TRBD2. CDR3 size: 13 residues. The germline V gene has CDR1 DFQATT and CDR2 SNEGSKA (reference sequence). Here the CDR3 DNA reads TGCAGTGCTACTCCACTAGCGGAGCCCGAGCAGCACTTC. It codes for CSATPLAEPEQHF.

With regard to this clonotype: A much larger clone is a single base away; this may be a read error. V gene TRBV2 combines with J gene TRBJ2-7; possibly TRBD2 for D (5 bases). The CDR3 consists of 14 residues. The V gene's germline CDR1 is SNHLY and CDR2 FYNNEI. The CDR3 DNA reads as TGTGTCAGCAGTGTTAGCGATGAGACCTACGAGCAGTACTTC. Its translation: CVSSVSDETYEQYF.

This clonotype was seen ten or more times. J is TRBJ2-3 and V is TRBV11-2, with D uncertain. This CDR3 comprises 15 residues. Germline CDR1 reads SGHAT; CDR2 reads FQNNGV. V lost 5 bases and J lost 3, with 15 bases in between. The CDR3 DNA follows: TGTGCCAGCAGCCTAGGTGTCGGTAGTACAGATACGCAGTATTTT. It specifies CASSLGVGSTDTQYF.

This clonotype was found a few times. V and J are TRBV7-2 and TRBJ2-1, with 8 bases matching TRBD2. This CDR3 comprises 15 residues. The ends lost 7 bases at V and 9 bases at J; junction bases unmatched: 14. Germline CDR1 is SGHTA and CDR2 is FQGNSA. CDR3 protein: CASTKQSGGQVEQFF. CDR3 DNA: TGTGCCAGCACCAAACAATCGGGGGGGCAGGTTGAGCAGTTCTTC.

In its sample, this clonotype was seen many times. The rearrangement uses TRBV27 and TRBJ1-1; TRBD1 matches 7 bases. Trimming at V came to 3 bases and at J to 1 base, leaving 11 bases not matched to a gene. Looked up from germline, CDR1 is MNHEY and CDR2 is SMNVEV (reference sequence). The CDR3 loop spans 17 amino acids. The CDR3 loop is CASSFMTGRRGNTEAFF. DNA of the CDR3: TGTGCCAGCAGTTTCATGACAGGGAGGAGAGGGAACACTGAAGCTTTCTTT.

Remarks on this clonotype: Since a much larger clone is just one base distant, this may be a read error. The chain links TRBV11-3 to TRBJ2-2; a weak D match, TRBD2 (6 bases). There are 18 residues in the CDR3. The germline V gene encodes CDR1 SGHNT and CDR2 YENEEA. This CDR3 reads CAGSPWAGGSTNTGELFF. The CDR3 DNA follows: TGTGCCGGCAGCCCGTGGGCAGGAGGGTCGACGAACACCGGGGAGCTGTTTTTT.

Details on this clonotype: This may come from a read error, since a much larger clone is one base off. The chain couples TRBV28 to TRBJ2-7; 7 bases match TRBD1. Germline CDR1 reads MDHEN; CDR2 reads SYDVKM. Trimming cost V 4 bases and J 0 bases; bases outside gene matches: 9. The CDR3 is 16 amino acids. The CDR3 DNA follows: TGTGCCAGCAGTTCCAATGGACAGGTTCGCTCCTACGAGCAGTACTTC. It encodes CASSSNGQVRSYEQYF.

This clonotype has ten or more counts. This rearrangement joins TRBV28 to TRBJ1-5; a possible D gene is TRBD1 (6 bases). The CDR3 consists of 18 residues. The V gene's germline CDR1 is MDHEN and CDR2 SYDVKM. The V gene lost 8 bases and the J gene lost 3 bases, with 26 bases spanning the gap. As DNA, the CDR3 is TGTGCCAGCGTCCTTTTAGAGGGAGGACAGAATACCAATCAGCCCCAGCATTTT. It translates to CASVLLEGGQNTNQPQHF. Using reference TRBV28 and TRBJ1-5 for the parts outside the CDR3, the full variable domain is DVKVTQSSRYLVKRTGEKVFLECVQDMDHENMFWYRQDPGLGLRLIYFSYDVKMKEKGDIPEGYSVSREKKERFSLILESASTNQTSMYLCASVLLEGGQNTNQPQHFGDGTRLSIL.

This clonotype was seen a single time. The rearrangement links TRBV20-1 to TRBJ2-7; 7 nucleotides align to TRBD1. Germline CDR1 DFQATT, CDR2 SNEGSKA (reference sequence). This CDR3 comprises 14 residues. V lost 5 bases, J lost 0 bases, and 7 bases stayed unmatched. The CDR3 protein is CSAPPGQSSYEQYF. The CDR3, as DNA: TGCAGTGCTCCCCCGGGACAGAGCTCCTACGAGCAGTACTTC.

This clonotype was seen many times. The genes are TRBV12-3 or TRBV12-4 and TRBJ1-6; D might be TRBD1 (5 bases). The V and J ends lost 7 bases and 6 bases respectively, with 10 bases between them. This CDR3 spans 13 amino acids. This CDR3 reads CASTGMGNSPLHF. In DNA form, the CDR3 reads TGTGCCAGCACAGGGATGGGTAATTCACCCCTCCACTTT.

A few counts support this clonotype. The CDR3, as DNA: TGTGCCAGCAGCTTAGGTGGTTTCAACACCGGGGAGCTGTTTTTT. Protein: CASSLGGFNTGELFF. This chain connects TRBV7-9 to TRBJ2-2; D gene unclear. Between the trimmed V and J ends, which lost 1 base and 2 bases, there was a span of 8 bases. CDR3 length equals 15 residues. The germline gives CDR1 SEHNR, CDR2 FQNEAQ (reference sequence).

The gene calls are TRBV3-1 and TRBJ2-1; D is unclear. The CDR3 is made up of 13 amino acids. The V end was cut by 1 base, the J end by 7 bases, with 8 bases between. CDR1 is LGHDT, CDR2 YNNKEL, per germline (reference sequence). CDR3 region: CASSQGRSNEQFF. The CDR3 nucleotides are TGTGCCAGCAGCCAAGGACGGAGTAATGAGCAGTTCTTC.

This clonotype was seen ten or more times. V usage is TRBV11-3 and J usage is TRBJ2-1, with D uncertain. The CDR3 is made up of 14 amino acids. Trimming took 2 bases from V and 1 from J, leaving 6 bases between them. Germline CDR1 is SGHNT and CDR2 is YENEEA. The CDR3 DNA reads TGTGCCAGCAGCTTACAGGAGTCCTACAATGAGCAGTTCTTC. This codes for CASSLQESYNEQFF.

This clonotype appeared many times. CDR3 DNA: TGTGCCAGCAGCCAACCGGATGGCACAGATACGCAGTATTTT. Its protein product is CASSQPDGTDTQYF. J is TRBJ2-3 and V is TRBV4-2; unclear D gene. Looked up from germline, CDR1 is LGHNA and CDR2 is YNFKEQ. Trimming pared 2 bases from V and 1 base from J, leaving 7 bases between. The CDR3 runs 14 residues.

V is TRBV12-5 and J is TRBJ1-5, with 9 bases matching TRBD1. J gave up 5 bases and V 1 base, and 6 bases lay outside the gene matches. The CDR3 totals 16 residues. From germline, CDR1 is LGHNT and CDR2 FRNRAP. The CDR3 DNA reads as TGTGCTAGTGGTTTGGGCTGGACAGGGGTGGATCAGCCCCAGCATTTT. Translated, it gives CASGLGWTGVDQPQHF.

In the case of this clonotype: A much larger clone lies one base from this, so it may be a read error. The chain has TRBV14 and TRBJ2-3; D is possibly TRBD1 (5 bases). Deletions cut 0 bases from V and 2 bases from J, with 15 bases between. In germline, CDR1 is SGHDN, CDR2 FVKESK. The CDR3 is 17 residues long. The CDR3: CASSQDWGGENTDTQYF. CDR3 bases: TGTGCCAGCAGCCAAGATTGGGGCGGAGAGAACACAGATACGCAGTATTTT.

This clonotype showed up many times. The chain links TRBV2 to TRBJ1-2; no firm D call. CDR3 length equals 11 residues. Germline lookup yields CDR1 SNHLY and CDR2 FYNNEI. V was shortened by 6 bases and J by 6 bases, with 8 bases between the two germline ends. The CDR3 loop is CASSARDGYTF. In nucleotides, the CDR3 is TGTGCCAGCAGCGCGCGAGATGGCTACACCTTC.

This clonotype has at least ten counts. V gene TRBV15 combines with J gene TRBJ2-2; D is tentatively TRBD1 or TRBD2 (5 bases each). Germline V gene data show CDR1 as LNHNV and CDR2 as YYDKDF (reference sequence). The CDR3 has 17 amino acids. With 0 bases removed from V and 0 bases from J, the gap between germline ends came to 11 bases. Here the CDR3 reads CATSREPGTANTGELFF. CDR3 coding DNA: TGTGCCACCAGCAGAGAACCCGGGACGGCGAACACCGGGGAGCTGTTTTTT.

This clonotype was recorded at least ten times. V gene TRBV29-1 combines with J gene TRBJ2-7; possible D gene TRBD1, 9 bases. CDR3 length: 14 residues. Germline loops: CDR1 SQVTM, CDR2 ANQGSEA. The V and J ends lost 6 bases and 4 bases respectively, with 19 bases between them. The CDR3 DNA follows: TGCAGCGTGAGCGGGGGACAGGGTTTGTACGAGCAGTACTTC. This codes for CSVSGGQGLYEQYF.

Many counts were recorded for this clonotype. The rearrangement joins TRBV20-1 to TRBJ1-1, with unresolved D. In germline, CDR1 is DFQATT, CDR2 SNEGSKA (reference sequence). Trimming stripped 6 bases from V and 5 bases from J, with 13 bases between. The CDR3 has 12 residues. The chain's CDR3 is CSANTGTTEAFF. The DNA of the CDR3 is TGCAGTGCAAACACGGGAACGACTGAAGCTTTCTTT.

About this clonotype itself: Relative to the germline gene, one junction end is altered; a read error may explain this. The chain links TRBV7-2 to TRBJ2-1; D gene uncertain. This CDR3 region has 13 residues. Looked up from germline, CDR1 is SGHTA and CDR2 is FQGNSA. Here the CDR3 reads CASSLTRYNEQLF. CDR3 bases: TGTGCCAGCAGCTTAACCAGATACAATGAGCAGCTCTTC. The variable domain in full, with the rest retrieved from reference TRBV7-2 and TRBJ2-1, is GAGVSQSPSNKVTEKGKDVELRCDPISGHTALYWYRQSLGQGLEFLIYFQGNSAPDKSGLPSDRFSAERTGGSVSTLTIQRTQQEDSAVYLCASSLTRYNEQLFGPGTRLTVL.